What follows describes a single T cell receptor (beta chain). Antigen unknown. These data are taken from a study of cytomegalovirus exposure and HLA in healthy donors. Overall study: Earlier, 110 million or so unique TCR beta sequences were recovered from some 200 million T cells by an analysis. Study-level findings and limits: As a later analysis showed, several of the most significant clusters appeared to be linked to common viral pathogens. 87-base-pair reads could not separate some V segments, including TRBV6-2 and TRBV6-3. Productive rates of about 87% or about 30% were seen for most TCR beta V segments in an earlier analysis.

The PCR employed 60 Vbeta primers together with 13 Jbeta primers. The assay was immunoSEQ multiplex PCR, and TCRdb's table has in-frame clones only and misses some. Here the sample table reports approximately 110,000 clones. The CDR3 is 15 amino acids. V dropped 2 bases and J dropped 4 bases, with 15 bases sitting between them. CDR1 is LNHDA, CDR2 SQIVND, per germline (reference sequence). This chain connects TRBV19 to TRBJ2-7; possible D gene TRBD2, 6 bases. The sample comprised PBMCs. This sequence originates from a man in his fifties or sixties in good health and CMV-seronegative. The CDR3 loop reads CASSIMGTGEYEQYF. The DNA for the CDR3 is TGTGCCAGTAGTATAATGGGAACGGGAGAATACGAGCAGTACTTC. The whole variable domain, filled in from reference TRBV19 and TRBJ2-7, reads DGGITQSPKYLFRKEGQNVTLSCEQNLNHDAMYWYRQDPGQGLRLIYYSQIVNDFQKGDIAEGYSVSREKKESFPLTVTSAQKNPTAFYLCASSIMGTGEYEQYFGPGTRLTVT.